These 24 T cell receptor beta chains came from one sample sequenced in a study of blood T cell repertoires in COVID-19. Profiled with immunoSEQ multiplex PCR; TCRdb holds only in-frame clones, not every one. Among over 350,000 clones listed, approximately 90% were seen once. Source material: PBMCs or T cells enriched from blood (not recorded which). These receptor sequences come from a woman aged 40 to 50 who had been exposed to COVID-19.

In this sample, this clone turned up a few times. The chain couples TRBV19 to TRBJ2-5, with TRBD2 matching over 12 bases. CDR3 length: 16 residues. Germline V gene lookup returns CDR1 LNHDA and CDR2 SQIVND (reference sequence). V trimming: 5 bases; J trimming: 2 bases; junction bases outside the gene matches: 6. CDR3 in amino acids: CASSPRTSGIQETQYF. Here the CDR3 DNA reads TGTGCCAGTAGTCCGAGGACTAGCGGGATACAAGAGACCCAGTACTTC.

The chain links TRBV5-4 to TRBJ2-7; TRBD2 aligns across 12 bases. Germline V CDR1 and CDR2: SGHNT, YYREEE (reference sequence). This CDR3 has 15 amino acids. V shed 4 bases, J shed 5 bases, and the junction held 7 bases outside the gene matches. The CDR3 DNA follows: TGTGCCAGCAGCCACGGACTAGCGGGAATCAACGAGCAGTACTTC. This encodes CASSHGLAGINEQYF.

The rearrangement joins TRBV30 to TRBJ1-2; tentatively, D is TRBD1 (5 bases). Germline assignment: CDR1 GTSNPN and CDR2 SVGIG (reference sequence). V lost 3 bases, J lost 9 bases, and 14 bases lay in between. This CDR3 region has 12 residues. This CDR3 is CAWRTARRRYTF. The CDR3 nucleotides are TGTGCCTGGAGGACAGCCCGCCGGCGCTACACCTTC.

V and J are TRBV14 and TRBJ1-2, with D unresolved. Germline V gene data show CDR1 as SGHDN and CDR2 as FVKESK. The V end was cut by 0 bases, the J end by 6 bases, with 11 bases between. The CDR3 is 14 residues long. CDR3 DNA sequence: TGTGCCAGCAGCCAAGATAAGAGGGCGGATGGCTACACCTTC. Amino acid sequence: CASSQDKRADGYTF.

This clone was counted between two and nine times. The genes are TRBV6-1 and TRBJ2-1; TRBD1 agrees at 8 bases. Germline CDR1 MNHNS, CDR2 SASEGT. The ends lost 3 bases at V and 7 bases at J; junction bases unmatched: 8. This CDR3 is 15 amino acids long. As DNA, the CDR3 is TGTGCCAGCAGTGATCCGCACAGGGGGAAGAATGAGCAGTTCTTC. This gives the protein CASSDPHRGKNEQFF.

The chain links TRBV9 to TRBJ1-1; a weak D match, TRBD1 (6 bases). V was clipped by 4 bases and J by 4 bases, with 14 bases between them. CDR3 size: 14 residues. Germline CDR1 SGDLS, CDR2 YYNGEE. In DNA form, the CDR3 reads TGTGCCAGCAGCCCGAAGTTGGGGGCCACTGAAGCTTTCTTT. The encoded protein is CASSPKLGATEAFF.

The V gene is TRBV15, the J gene TRBJ2-3; the match to TRBD2 covers 9 bases. Germline lookup yields CDR1 LNHNV and CDR2 YYDKDF (reference sequence). This CDR3 has 18 residues. V gave up 0 bases and J gave up 5 bases; unmatched junction bases: 12. The CDR3 here is CATSRDLAGGPRKDTQYF. The CDR3 DNA sequence: TGTGCCACCAGCAGAGATTTGGCGGGGGGGCCTAGGAAAGATACGCAGTATTTT.

J is TRBJ1-2 and V is TRBV30; D is uncertain. CDR3 size: 14 residues. V dropped 4 bases and J dropped 2 bases, with 14 bases sitting between them. The germline V gene encodes CDR1 GTSNPN and CDR2 SVGIG (reference sequence). CDR3: CAWKAQAGNYGYTF. Written as DNA, the CDR3 is TGTGCCTGGAAGGCTCAGGCGGGGAACTATGGCTACACCTTC. Full variable domain (outside the CDR3, taken from reference TRBV30 and TRBJ1-2): SQTIHQWPATLVQPVGSPLSLECTVEGTSNPNLYWYRQAAGRGLQLLFYSVGIGQISSEVPQNLSASRPQDRQFILSSKKLLLSDSGFYLCAWKAQAGNYGYTFGSGTRLTVV.

The chain uses TRBV7-2 and TRBJ1-6, with D uncertain. Germline values: CDR1 SGHTA, CDR2 FQGNSA. Trimming took 2 bases from V and 10 from J, leaving 12 bases between them. This CDR3 spans 14 amino acids. The CDR3 coding sequence is TGTGCCAGCAGCTTACAACGGGGTCGGTCACCCCTCCACTTT. This translates into CASSLQRGRSPLHF.

The V call is TRBV19, the J call TRBJ1-5; 7 bases agree with TRBD1. J was trimmed by 3 bases and V by 5 bases; bases with no gene match: 10. CDR3 length: 16 residues. CDR1 and CDR2 from the germline V gene are LNHDA and SQIVND (reference sequence). The CDR3 nucleotides are TGTGCCAGTAGTCCCCCTGGCAGGGGGTACAATCAGCCCCAGCATTTT. Translating it yields CASSPPGRGYNQPQHF.

The rearrangement uses TRBV9 and TRBJ2-1; D call uncertain. The CDR3 runs 17 residues. V dropped 2 bases and J dropped 0 bases, with 15 bases sitting between them. Per the germline V gene, CDR1 is SGDLS and CDR2 is YYNGEE. The CDR3 protein is CASSVTSGGNSYNEQFF. The CDR3, as DNA: TGTGCCAGCAGCGTCACCTCCGGCGGAAACTCCTACAATGAGCAGTTCTTC.

The rearrangement joins TRBV7-9 to TRBJ2-7; 8 bases are shared with TRBD2. V lost 7 bases, J lost 2 bases, and 13 bases stayed unmatched. The CDR3 runs to 16 residues. CDR1 SEHNR and CDR2 FQNEAQ come from the germline V gene (reference sequence). The CDR3 DNA reads TGTGCCAGCACCCGGGAGGGACTAGTAGGCCCCTACGAGCAGTACTTC. Amino acids: CASTREGLVGPYEQYF.

The CDR3 DNA reads TGTGCCACCCAAAGGGACACTATGGACGAGCAGTACTTC. This gives the protein CATQRDTMDEQYF. The genes are TRBV18 and TRBJ2-7; a weak D match, TRBD1 (6 bases). The CDR3 runs to 13 residues. Trimming left V 10 bases short and J 5 bases short, with 18 bases between. CDR1 is KGHSH and CDR2 is LQKENI in the germline V gene.

The chain links TRBV11-2 to TRBJ2-1; 10 positions match TRBD1. The CDR3 is made up of 13 amino acids. CDR1 SGHAT and CDR2 FQNNGV come from the germline V gene. V lost 5 bases to trimming and J lost 8 bases; unmatched junction nucleotides: 3. CDR3 loop: CASSPTGGHEQFF. Here the CDR3 DNA reads TGTGCCAGCAGCCCGACAGGGGGCCATGAGCAGTTCTTC.

The rearrangement joins TRBV7-6 to TRBJ1-1; tentatively, D is TRBD1 (5 bases). This CDR3 is built from 15 residues. Germline V gene lookup returns CDR1 SGHVS and CDR2 FNYEAQ. Trimming took 3 bases from V and 1 from J, leaving 12 bases between them. Written as DNA, the CDR3 is TGTGCCAGCAGCTTGTACGACAGATCGAACACTGAAGCTTTCTTT. Amino acids: CASSLYDRSNTEAFF.

The V gene is TRBV4-1, the J gene TRBJ1-2; 7 nucleotides agree with TRBD1. CDR3 length: 15 residues. The V gene's germline CDR1 is MGHRA and CDR2 YSYEKL. The junction had 9 bases not matched to a gene; V was cut back by 4 bases and J by 4 bases. The CDR3 loop is CASSRDLQGSYGYTF. The CDR3 region has the DNA TGCGCCAGCAGCCGTGACTTACAGGGGAGCTATGGCTACACCTTC.

This chain connects TRBV4-1 to TRBJ1-6; possibly TRBD1 for D (5 bases). Germline V gene lookup returns CDR1 MGHRA and CDR2 YSYEKL. The CDR3 length is 13 residues. The V end was cut by 4 bases, the J end by 5 bases, with 6 bases between. CDR3 residues: CASSRQHNSPLHF. The CDR3 DNA is TGCGCCAGCAGCCGACAGCATAATTCACCCCTCCACTTT.

This clone was seen once. This rearrangement joins TRBV19 to TRBJ1-2; 9 positions agree with TRBD1. After removal of 5 bases from V and 5 bases from J, the junction contained 9 bases not matched to a gene. Germline-derived CDR1 and CDR2 are LNHDA and SQIVND (reference sequence). CDR3 length: 15 residues. The CDR3 bases are TGTGCCAGTAGTGTACAGGGGGCACCGCGATATGGCTACACCTTC. Its protein is CASSVQGAPRYGYTF.

The rearrangement joins TRBV29-1 to TRBJ2-5; D is ambiguous. V shed 7 bases and J shed 1 base, with 13 bases lying between them. The CDR3 is 13 residues long. CDR1 is SQVTM and CDR2 is ANQGSEA in the germline V gene. The DNA for the CDR3 is TGCAGCGCATACGGTCGAGGCCAAGAGACCCAGTACTTC. Translation: CSAYGRGQETQYF.

The CDR3 reads CASKLRDSTEAFF. CDR3 DNA: TGTGCCAGTAAGCTGAGGGATAGCACTGAAGCTTTCTTT. The chain links TRBV19 to TRBJ1-1; D unresolved. Germline lookup yields CDR1 LNHDA and CDR2 SQIVND (reference sequence). Trimming pared 7 bases from V and 4 bases from J, leaving 13 bases between. The CDR3 length is 13 residues.

The chain carries TRBV15 and TRBJ1-4; 7 nucleotides align to TRBD1. Germline CDR1 LNHNV, CDR2 YYDKDF (reference sequence). This CDR3 contains 12 residues. The ends lost 10 bases at V and 4 bases at J; junction bases unmatched: 3. CDR3 amino acids: CAIGQDNEKLFF. The DNA of the CDR3 is TGTGCCATCGGACAGGATAATGAAAAACTGTTTTTT.

The V gene is TRBV10-3, the J gene TRBJ2-5, with no clear D. From germline, CDR1 is ENHRY and CDR2 SYGVKD. V gave up 7 bases and J gave up 5 bases, with 14 bases separating them. This CDR3 contains 13 residues. The CDR3: CAITKTPTETQYF. The DNA for the CDR3 is TGTGCCATCACCAAAACTCCCACCGAGACCCAGTACTTC.

This clone has more than one count but fewer than ten. The chain combines TRBV7-3 with TRBJ1-1, with D possibly TRBD1 on 5 matching bases. The germline V gene has CDR1 SGHTA and CDR2 FQGTGA. V dropped 3 bases and J dropped 2 bases, with 16 bases sitting between them. The CDR3 is 16 residues long. This CDR3 reads CASSLRALTENTEAFF. CDR3 DNA: TGTGCCAGCAGCTTGAGAGCCTTGACAGAAAACACTGAAGCTTTCTTT.

Here the CDR3 DNA reads TGTGCCAGTACCTACAGAGGGGGCTCAACTAATGAAAAACTGTTTTTT. Translation: CASTYRGGSTNEKLFF. The rearrangement joins TRBV19 to TRBJ1-4, with 7 bases identical to TRBD1. There are 16 residues in the CDR3. Trimming cost V 7 bases and J 0 bases; bases outside gene matches: 8. Germline V CDR1 and CDR2: LNHDA, SQIVND (reference sequence).